This entry lists 14 T cell receptor beta chains sequenced from one sample in a study of vaccination and CD4 T cells after COVID-19. Time point specified: late sampling 161 to 241 days after vaccination in a few convalescent patients. TCRdb passed the PCR reads through MiXCR, listing each CDR3 protein once. The sample includes roughly 30,000 distinct CDR3 sequences, 45% to 60% of them seen just once. The source was CD4+ T cells from blood, collected about 7 months after SARS-CoV-2 vaccination. The receptors were gathered from a human donor who had recovered from COVID-19.

In its sample, this clonotype was seen once. The chain links TRBV27 to TRBJ1-5, with no clear D. CDR3 length: 13 residues. V was shortened by 6 bases and J by 0 bases, with 6 bases between the two germline ends. CDR1 is MNHEY, CDR2 SMNVEV, per germline (reference sequence). CDR3 DNA sequence: TGTGCCAGCAGGCCGGCTAGCAATCAGCCCCAGCATTTT. Its translation is CASRPASNQPQHF.

This chain uses TRBV7-9 with TRBJ2-2; D is perhaps TRBD2 (6 bases). The V gene lost 10 bases and the J gene lost 3 bases, with 12 bases spanning the gap. The V gene's germline CDR1 is SEHNR and CDR2 FQNEAQ (reference sequence). CDR3 length: 13 amino acids. DNA for the CDR3: TGTGCCACCGCGGGACTCCACACCGGGGAGCTGTTTTTT. It translates to CATAGLHTGELFF.

The chain has TRBV28 and TRBJ2-7, with D possibly being TRBD2 (8 bases). The CDR3 contains 13 residues. The V and J ends lost 6 bases and 10 bases respectively, with 19 bases between them. Germline-derived CDR1 and CDR2 are MDHEN and SYDVKM. The CDR3 DNA follows: TGTGCCAGCAGCGTCAGGGGGGCGGGAGGCCAGTACTTC. Translating gives CASSVRGAGGQYF.

This clonotype has a handful of counts. This rearrangement joins TRBV20-1 to TRBJ2-3, with TRBD2 matching 7 bases. Germline V gene sequence: CDR1 DFQATT, CDR2 SNEGSKA (reference sequence). The V gene end was trimmed by 0 bases and the J gene end by 1 base; junction bases not matched to a gene: 7. There are 16 residues in the CDR3. Written as DNA, the CDR3 is TGCAGTGCTAGAGATCCCATGGCGGGAGGCACAGATACGCAGTATTTT. Encoded protein: CSARDPMAGGTDTQYF.

This clonotype came up a few times. The rearrangement uses TRBV7-2 and TRBJ2-7, with TRBD2 matching over 9 bases. J gave up 6 bases and V 5 bases, and 8 bases lay outside the gene matches. The CDR3 covers 14 residues. In germline, CDR1 is SGHTA, CDR2 FQGNSA. In DNA, the CDR3 is TGTGCCAGCAGCGTGGGGACTAGCCGAACCGAGCAGTACTTC. Translating gives CASSVGTSRTEQYF.

This clonotype was counted between two and nine times. The CDR3 reads CSAVQGSQSNQPQHF. The CDR3 DNA reads TGCAGTGCAGTACAGGGGTCTCAAAGCAATCAGCCCCAGCATTTT. The chain combines TRBV20-1 with TRBJ1-5; 7 bases are a match to TRBD1. Germline V CDR1 and CDR2: DFQATT, SNEGSKA (reference sequence). CDR3 size: 15 residues. V lost 6 bases and J lost 1; bases outside the gene matches: 9.

The chain employs TRBV20-1 and TRBJ2-5; TRBD1 might be the D (8 bases). This CDR3 has 15 amino acids. V lost 6 bases and J lost 1, with 18 bases in between. From germline, CDR1 is DFQATT and CDR2 SNEGSKA (reference sequence). The DNA for the CDR3 is TGCAGTGCCGAAAGCGGGACAGGTCTCCAAGAGACCCAGTACTTC. Amino acids: CSAESGTGLQETQYF.

The CDR3 protein is CSAVTRDRGYEQYF. The CDR3 region has the DNA TGCAGTGCCGTGACCCGGGACAGGGGTTACGAGCAGTACTTC. The chain couples TRBV20-1 to TRBJ2-7; 10 positions match TRBD1. Per germline, CDR1 DFQATT and CDR2 SNEGSKA (reference sequence). The CDR3 consists of 14 residues. Trimming cost V 6 bases and J 4 bases; bases outside gene matches: 9.

V gene TRBV4-1 combines with J gene TRBJ1-1; D is possibly TRBD1 (5 bases). This CDR3 comprises 13 residues. Looked up from germline, CDR1 is MGHRA and CDR2 is YSYEKL. Between the trimmed V and J ends, which lost 1 base and 5 bases, there was a span of 8 bases. In DNA form, the CDR3 reads TGCGCCAGCAGCCAAGGGGGACGGACTGAAGCTTTCTTT. Translating gives CASSQGGRTEAFF.

The gene calls are TRBV7-2 and TRBJ2-5; perhaps TRBD1 as D (6 bases). The CDR3 length is 12 residues. The V gene's germline CDR1 is SGHTA and CDR2 FQGNSA. V was trimmed by 3 bases and J by 5 bases, leaving 7 bases between them. The DNA for the CDR3 is TGTGCCAGCAGCTTCAGGGGCGAGACCCAGTACTTC. It encodes CASSFRGETQYF.

This clonotype is medium-sized within its sample. The rearrangement links TRBV20-1 to TRBJ1-5, with TRBD1 as a possible D gene (6 bases). The CDR3 loop spans 15 amino acids. CDR1 and CDR2 (germline): DFQATT, SNEGSKA (reference sequence). V was pared by 0 bases and J by 6 bases, with 15 bases between. CDR3 residues: CSAREGGGEGQPQHF. The CDR3, as DNA: TGCAGTGCTAGAGAGGGGGGGGGCGAGGGTCAGCCCCAGCATTTT.

J is TRBJ1-2 and V is TRBV27, with D possibly being TRBD1 (5 bases). Germline V gene lookup returns CDR1 MNHEY and CDR2 SMNVEV (reference sequence). This CDR3 is 12 amino acids long. V lost 8 bases to trimming and J lost 8 bases, with 15 bases between them. The chain's CDR3 is CASGSAGWGYTF. CDR3 coding DNA: TGTGCCAGCGGGTCTGCAGGGTGGGGCTACACCTTC.

The rearrangement joins TRBV20-1 to TRBJ2-2, with 11 positions matching TRBD2. After removal of 5 bases from V and 4 bases from J, the junction contained 3 bases not matched to a gene. Per the germline V gene, CDR1 is DFQATT and CDR2 is SNEGSKA (reference sequence). The CDR3 loop spans 14 amino acids. CDR3: CSAPGTSGTGELFF. DNA for the CDR3: TGCAGTGCTCCCGGGACTAGCGGCACCGGGGAGCTGTTTTTT.

This clonotype occurred a few times. CDR3 residues: CSAGQGNVETQYF. Here the CDR3 DNA reads TGCAGTGCAGGACAGGGGAATGTAGAGACCCAGTACTTC. The chain recombines TRBV20-1 with TRBJ2-5; TRBD1 aligns across 9 bases. The V gene's germline CDR1 is DFQATT and CDR2 SNEGSKA (reference sequence). The CDR3 covers 13 residues. V shed 6 bases, J shed 4 bases, and the junction held 6 bases outside the gene matches.